The rows below give T cell receptor beta chains drawn from one sample of a study of identical twins. TCRdb re-derived calls from the 5' RACE reads in MiXCR, one entry per CDR3 protein. The repertoire holds about 530,000 distinct CDR3 sequences, with about a fifth as singletons. The same sample was also used in a study of yellow fever vaccine responses in identical twins.

Sequencing input: CD4+ T cells sorted from blood. These receptors originate from a woman under 30 in good health. CDR3s include the opening cysteine and the closing phenylalanine or tryptophan.

J gene: TRBJ2-1
V gene: TRBV20-1
CDR3 protein: CSVAGGLNEQFF

J gene: TRBJ2-1
V gene: TRBV7-3
CDR3 protein: CASSSLGSGRAKSYNEQFF

J gene: TRBJ1-1
V gene: TRBV25-1
CDR3 protein: CASSDTGGGNTEAFF

J gene: TRBJ2-1
V gene: TRBV24-1
CDR3 protein: CATSDLGGAYNEQFF

J gene: TRBJ1-1
V gene: TRBV5-1
CDR3 protein: CASRRDGNTEAFF

J gene: TRBJ2-7
V gene: TRBV4-1
CDR3 protein: CASSQVGSGRASYEQYF

J gene: TRBJ2-5
V gene: TRBV27
CDR3 protein: CASSRRGRETQYF

J gene: TRBJ1-2
V gene: TRBV6-1
CDR3 protein: CASSVTLASGGGYTF

J gene: TRBJ2-7
V gene: TRBV7-6
CDR3 protein: CASSLGFGVYEQYF

J gene: TRBJ2-1
V gene: TRBV9
CDR3 protein: CASSVARAGPPNEQFF

J gene: TRBJ1-5
V gene: TRBV12-3/TRBV12-4
CDR3 protein: CASSFNDNQPQHF

J gene: TRBJ2-7
V gene: TRBV6-5
CDR3 protein: CASSYGGASSYEQYF

J gene: TRBJ1-2
V gene: TRBV29-1
CDR3 protein: CSALSPTLRGAGYTF

J gene: TRBJ2-5
V gene: TRBV4-1
CDR3 protein: CASSQDRSDPNQETQYF

J gene: TRBJ2-2
V gene: TRBV5-1
CDR3 protein: CASKDRGPVTGELFF

J gene: TRBJ2-6
V gene: TRBV20-1
CDR3 protein: CSARDRGIGANVLTF

J gene: TRBJ2-2
V gene: TRBV4-1
CDR3 protein: CASSLQIDRANTGELFF

J gene: TRBJ2-7
V gene: TRBV2
CDR3 protein: CASRETVAGGNYEQYF

J gene: TRBJ1-6
V gene: TRBV12-5
CDR3 protein: CASGSGTGGPLDSPLHF

J gene: TRBJ2-7
V gene: TRBV5-1
CDR3 protein: CDSSPGQGGSSYEQYF

J gene: TRBJ2-4
V gene: TRBV5-1
CDR3 protein: CASSLGVAGATNIQYF

J gene: TRBJ2-7
V gene: TRBV28
CDR3 protein: CASSSLGEGHLSYEQYF

J gene: TRBJ2-5
V gene: TRBV6-4
CDR3 protein: CASSVLAGVPLETQYF

J gene: TRBJ1-2
V gene: TRBV25-1
CDR3 protein: CASSAPGGRGVKDYGYTF

J gene: TRBJ2-7
V gene: TRBV7-3
CDR3 protein: CASSRSRGRDYEQYF

J gene: TRBJ2-3
V gene: TRBV11-2
CDR3 protein: CASSSLGHSSTDTQYF

J gene: TRBJ2-7
V gene: TRBV14
CDR3 protein: CASSQASVVGEQYF

J gene: TRBJ2-1
V gene: TRBV14
CDR3 protein: CASSPRLTSFGNEQFF

J gene: TRBJ2-5
V gene: TRBV20-1
CDR3 protein: CSARDGTAGGQETQYF

J gene: TRBJ1-6
V gene: TRBV12-3/TRBV12-4
CDR3 protein: CASSPHGGLLGSPLHF

J gene: TRBJ1-6
V gene: TRBV7-9
CDR3 protein: CASSPDILNSPLHF